One T cell receptor (beta chain) is described in this entry. Its antigen is undetermined. There are 15 residues in the CDR3. The V segment lost 5 bases and the J segment 6 bases; nucleotides outside the gene matches: 3. The sample belongs to a study of early T cells in non-severe SARS-CoV-2 infection. Study information: From unsorted whole blood, bulk RNA was sequenced, and the chains remained unpaired.

Study-wide results and limits: Private and CD4 specificities were missed by VDJdb matching, skewed to anti-spike CD8.

Separate cDNA molecules each had unique molecular identifiers attached to them. TCRdb passed the 5' RACE reads through MiXCR, listing each CDR3 protein once. The sample carries about 90,000 distinct CDR3 sequences, 12% recorded once. The sample was whole blood, taken at baseline. V gene TRBV12-3 or TRBV12-4 combines with J gene TRBJ2-2; 13 bases line up with TRBD2. The receptor's source is an adult who was a healthcare worker with PCR-confirmed SARS-CoV-2 infection or an uninfected control (not recorded which). For the CDR3, the DNA is TGTGCCAGCAGTCCCGGACTAGCGGGGGCCGGGGAGCTGTTTTTT. Protein: CASSPGLAGAGELFF.